A selection of T cell receptor beta chains follows, all from one sample in a study of blood T cells in healthy people across ages. TCRdb passed the 5' RACE reads through MiXCR, listing each CDR3 protein once. The sample records hundreds of thousands of distinct CDR3 sequences, roughly 41% being singletons. The sample consisted of blood. These receptors came from a man older than 75 in good health. Both conserved end residues are part of each CDR3. Fields, in order: J gene, D gene, clone size, V gene, CDR3 protein, CDR3 DNA. The D gene is left open where the match is weak. Size is omitted from some rows. Given values are once, few, many or a class for expanded clones.

J gene: TRBJ1-6
D gene: TRBD1
clone size: -
V gene: TRBV6-6
CDR3 protein: CASSYTGTGGYSPLHF
CDR3 DNA: TGTGCCAGCAGTTACACCGGGACAGGGGGTTATTCACCCCTCCACTTT

J gene: TRBJ2-1
D gene: -
clone size: -
V gene: TRBV7-2
CDR3 protein: CASSPRVQGGQDEQFF
CDR3 DNA: TGTGCCAGCAGCCCTAGGGTGCAGGGGGGTCAAGATGAGCAGTTCTTC

J gene: TRBJ2-7
D gene: TRBD1
clone size: few
V gene: TRBV7-9
CDR3 protein: CASSSERDSYEQYF
CDR3 DNA: TGTGCCAGCAGTTCCGAACGGGACAGCTACGAGCAGTACTTC

J gene: TRBJ2-3
D gene: TRBD2
clone size: -
V gene: TRBV12-3/TRBV12-4
CDR3 protein: CASSFRRGVRDTQYF
CDR3 DNA: TGTGCCAGCAGTTTCAGGCGGGGGGTGAGAGATACGCAGTATTTT

J gene: TRBJ2-2
D gene: TRBD2
clone size: -
V gene: TRBV10-3
CDR3 protein: CAISEDPGTSGTGELFF
CDR3 DNA: TGTGCCATCAGCGAAGACCCCGGGACTAGCGGCACCGGGGAGCTGTTTTTT

J gene: TRBJ1-2
D gene: TRBD1
clone size: few
V gene: TRBV4-3
CDR3 protein: CASSLEGQGIQGYTF
CDR3 DNA: TGCGCCAGCAGCCTCGAAGGACAGGGGATTCAGGGCTACACCTTC

J gene: TRBJ1-1
D gene: TRBD1
clone size: -
V gene: TRBV20-1
CDR3 protein: CSARAETGVDEAFF
CDR3 DNA: TGCAGTGCTAGAGCCGAGACAGGGGTAGATGAAGCTTTCTTT

J gene: TRBJ2-3
D gene: -
clone size: few
V gene: TRBV5-1
CDR3 protein: CASSPSTGQGGDTQYF
CDR3 DNA: TGCGCCAGCAGCCCCAGTACAGGGCAAGGAGGAGATACGCAGTATTTT

J gene: TRBJ2-3
D gene: -
clone size: -
V gene: TRBV9
CDR3 protein: CASSVLTASTDMQYF
CDR3 DNA: TGTGCCAGCAGCGTCCTCACGGCCAGCACAGATATGCAGTATTTT

J gene: TRBJ2-7
D gene: -
clone size: few
V gene: TRBV28
CDR3 protein: CASSLGPIASSYEQYF
CDR3 DNA: TGTGCCAGCAGTTTAGGCCCCATTGCGAGCAGCTACGAGCAGTACTTC

J gene: TRBJ2-1
D gene: -
clone size: -
V gene: TRBV4-3
CDR3 protein: CASSGLADSSYNEQFF
CDR3 DNA: TGCGCCAGCAGCGGTCTAGCCGATAGCTCCTACAATGAGCAGTTCTTC

J gene: TRBJ1-5
D gene: TRBD1
clone size: -
V gene: TRBV6-2/TRBV6-3
CDR3 protein: CASRPSQGTVQPQHF
CDR3 DNA: TGTGCCAGCAGGCCATCCCAAGGGACAGTTCAGCCCCAGCATTTT

J gene: TRBJ2-5
D gene: TRBD2
clone size: -
V gene: TRBV9
CDR3 protein: CASSARLGLAGVTETQYF
CDR3 DNA: TGTGCCAGCAGCGCTCGGCTGGGACTAGCGGGGGTTACGGAGACCCAGTACTTC

J gene: TRBJ2-7
D gene: -
clone size: few
V gene: TRBV20-1
CDR3 protein: CSASNTGSYEQYF
CDR3 DNA: TGCAGTGCTAGCAATACGGGGTCCTACGAGCAGTACTTC

J gene: TRBJ2-1
D gene: TRBD2
clone size: few
V gene: TRBV20-1
CDR3 protein: CSAENSLAGGNEQFF
CDR3 DNA: TGCAGTGCTGAAAATAGCCTAGCGGGAGGAAATGAGCAGTTCTTC

J gene: TRBJ2-7
D gene: -
clone size: -
V gene: TRBV7-2
CDR3 protein: CASSLVRIHEQYF
CDR3 DNA: TGTGCCAGCAGCTTAGTCAGGATCCACGAGCAGTACTTC

J gene: TRBJ1-6
D gene: -
clone size: -
V gene: TRBV6-1
CDR3 protein: CASSPLFRQTRAGNSPPHF
CDR3 DNA: TGTGCCAGCAGTCCCCTATTTCGACAGACCCGGGCGGGTAATTCACCCCCCCACTTT

J gene: TRBJ2-3
D gene: -
clone size: -
V gene: TRBV11-2
CDR3 protein: CASSPSAGNTDTQYF
CDR3 DNA: TGTGCCAGCAGCCCCTCAGCGGGTAACACAGATACGCAGTATTTT

J gene: TRBJ1-3
D gene: -
clone size: -
V gene: TRBV29-1
CDR3 protein: CSVEGKGAGNTIYF
CDR3 DNA: TGCAGCGTTGAGGGAAAGGGGGCTGGAAACACCATATATTTT

J gene: TRBJ2-4
D gene: -
clone size: few
V gene: TRBV20-1
CDR3 protein: CSANYEQGAKNIQYF
CDR3 DNA: TGCAGTGCTAACTACGAACAGGGAGCCAAAAACATTCAGTACTTC

J gene: TRBJ2-7
D gene: TRBD1
clone size: few
V gene: TRBV6-1
CDR3 protein: CASRRTLGTEEQYF
CDR3 DNA: TGTGCCAGCAGACGCACACTTGGGACAGAAGAGCAGTACTTC

J gene: TRBJ2-5
D gene: -
clone size: few
V gene: TRBV7-2
CDR3 protein: CASSRNRLGETQYF
CDR3 DNA: TGTGCCAGCAGCCGTAACCGGCTGGGGGAGACCCAGTACTTC

J gene: TRBJ2-5
D gene: -
clone size: -
V gene: TRBV18
CDR3 protein: CASSPPTGPLQETQYF
CDR3 DNA: TGTGCCAGCTCACCACCCACCGGCCCACTTCAAGAGACCCAGTACTTC

J gene: TRBJ1-1
D gene: TRBD1
clone size: -
V gene: TRBV10-3
CDR3 protein: CAISRQGPNTEAFF
CDR3 DNA: TGTGCCATCAGCCGACAGGGTCCTAACACTGAAGCTTTCTTT

J gene: TRBJ2-3
D gene: TRBD2
clone size: -
V gene: TRBV20-1
CDR3 protein: CSARQPGLAGAFLATDTQYF
CDR3 DNA: TGCAGTGCTAGACAACCGGGACTAGCGGGAGCCTTCTTGGCCACAGATACGCAGTATTTT

J gene: TRBJ2-5
D gene: -
clone size: -
V gene: TRBV2
CDR3 protein: CASEATNLPRETQYF
CDR3 DNA: TGTGCCAGCGAGGCAACCAATCTCCCCAGGGAGACCCAGTACTTC

J gene: TRBJ2-1
D gene: TRBD1
clone size: few
V gene: TRBV5-1
CDR3 protein: CASSFVGTGGYLGSYNEQFF
CDR3 DNA: TGCGCCAGCAGCTTTGTGGGGACAGGGGGCTACTTAGGGTCCTACAATGAGCAGTTCTTC

J gene: TRBJ2-6
D gene: TRBD1
clone size: -
V gene: TRBV12-3/TRBV12-4
CDR3 protein: CASSLQPGQVLSGANVLTF
CDR3 DNA: TGTGCCAGCAGTTTACAACCGGGACAGGTCCTCTCTGGGGCCAACGTCCTGACTTTC

J gene: TRBJ2-3
D gene: -
clone size: -
V gene: TRBV4-2
CDR3 protein: CASSQDLANTQYF
CDR3 DNA: TGTGCCAGCAGCCAAGATTTAGCAAATACGCAGTATTTT

J gene: TRBJ1-2
D gene: -
clone size: -
V gene: TRBV10-1
CDR3 protein: CASSESGNYGYTF
CDR3 DNA: TGCGCCAGCAGTGAGTCGGGCAACTATGGCTACACCTTC

J gene: TRBJ1-3
D gene: -
clone size: -
V gene: TRBV9
CDR3 protein: CASSDRAGNTIYF
CDR3 DNA: TGTGCCAGCAGCGACAGGGCTGGAAACACCATATATTTT

J gene: TRBJ1-5
D gene: TRBD1
clone size: -
V gene: TRBV7-2
CDR3 protein: CASSVQGRNQPQHF
CDR3 DNA: TGTGCCAGCAGCGTACAGGGGAGAAATCAGCCCCAGCATTTT

J gene: TRBJ1-2
D gene: -
clone size: -
V gene: TRBV5-1
CDR3 protein: CASSLKAGLPITGYTF
CDR3 DNA: TGCGCCAGCAGCTTGAAGGCAGGTCTCCCCATCACGGGCTACACCTTC

J gene: TRBJ2-2
D gene: TRBD1
clone size: many
V gene: TRBV20-1
CDR3 protein: CSANRDRGGGELFF
CDR3 DNA: TGCAGTGCAAACCGGGACAGGGGTGGCGGGGAGCTGTTTTTT

J gene: TRBJ2-1
D gene: TRBD2
clone size: -
V gene: TRBV20-1
CDR3 protein: CSARDRRAGGYNEQFF
CDR3 DNA: TGCAGTGCCAGGGATCGGAGAGCGGGGGGTTACAATGAGCAGTTCTTC

J gene: TRBJ2-7
D gene: -
clone size: -
V gene: TRBV28
CDR3 protein: CASGIQCYEQYF
CDR3 DNA: TGTGCCAGTGGAATACAGTGCTACGAGCAGTACTTC

J gene: TRBJ1-5
D gene: -
clone size: -
V gene: TRBV19
CDR3 protein: CASSIGYSNQPQHF
CDR3 DNA: TGTGCCAGTAGTATAGGGTATAGCAATCAGCCCCAGCATTTT

J gene: TRBJ2-5
D gene: TRBD1
clone size: few
V gene: TRBV27
CDR3 protein: CASSGGDRGRDETQYF
CDR3 DNA: TGTGCCAGCAGTGGGGGGGACAGGGGGCGCGACGAGACCCAGTACTTC